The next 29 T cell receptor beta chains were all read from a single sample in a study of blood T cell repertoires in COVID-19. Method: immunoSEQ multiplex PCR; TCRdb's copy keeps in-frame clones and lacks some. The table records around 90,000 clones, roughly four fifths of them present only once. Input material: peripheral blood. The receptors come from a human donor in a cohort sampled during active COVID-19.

The CDR3 DNA reads as TGTGCCAGCAGGGAGAAACGGGCTGGGAGACATTTT. Protein product: CASREKRAGRHF. J is TRBJ1-5 and V is TRBV6-5; D not resolved. CDR1 and CDR2 (germline): MNHEY, SVGAGI. The CDR3 totals 12 residues. V dropped 6 bases and J dropped 16 bases, with 19 bases sitting between them.

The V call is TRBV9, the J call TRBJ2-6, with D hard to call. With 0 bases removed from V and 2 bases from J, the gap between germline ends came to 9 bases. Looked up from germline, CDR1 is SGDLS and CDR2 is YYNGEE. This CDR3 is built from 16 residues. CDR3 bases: TGTGCCAGCAGCGTAGAGGAGTTAACTGGGGCCAACGTCCTGACTTTC. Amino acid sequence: CASSVEELTGANVLTF.

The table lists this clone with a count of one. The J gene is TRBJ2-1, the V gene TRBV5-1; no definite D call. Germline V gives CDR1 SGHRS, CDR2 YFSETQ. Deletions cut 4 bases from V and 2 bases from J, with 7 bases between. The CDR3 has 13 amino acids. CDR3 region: CASSPQAYNEQFF. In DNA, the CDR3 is TGCGCCAGCAGCCCTCAGGCCTACAATGAGCAGTTCTTC.

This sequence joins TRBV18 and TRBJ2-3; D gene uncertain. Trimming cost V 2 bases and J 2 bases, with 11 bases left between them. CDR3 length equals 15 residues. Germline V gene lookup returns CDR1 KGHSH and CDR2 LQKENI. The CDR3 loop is CASSPFTESTDTQYF. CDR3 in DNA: TGTGCCAGCTCACCATTTACAGAATCCACAGATACGCAGTATTTT.

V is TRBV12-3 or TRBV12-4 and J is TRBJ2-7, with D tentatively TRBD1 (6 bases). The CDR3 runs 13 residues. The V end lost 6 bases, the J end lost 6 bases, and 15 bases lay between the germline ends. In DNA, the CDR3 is TGTGCCAGCAGCCCACAGGTGGGGGCCGAGCAGTACTTC. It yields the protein CASSPQVGAEQYF.

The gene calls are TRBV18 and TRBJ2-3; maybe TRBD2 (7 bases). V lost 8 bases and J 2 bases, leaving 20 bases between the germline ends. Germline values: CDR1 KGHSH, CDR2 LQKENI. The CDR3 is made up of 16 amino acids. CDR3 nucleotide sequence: TGTGCCAGCCCCACCCCCGGGGAGGGGGTCACAGATACGCAGTATTTT. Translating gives CASPTPGEGVTDTQYF.

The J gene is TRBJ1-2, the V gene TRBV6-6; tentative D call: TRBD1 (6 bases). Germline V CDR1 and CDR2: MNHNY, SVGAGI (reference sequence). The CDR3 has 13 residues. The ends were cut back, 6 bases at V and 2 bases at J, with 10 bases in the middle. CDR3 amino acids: CASRRGQNYGYTF. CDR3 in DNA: TGTGCCAGCAGGAGAGGACAGAACTATGGCTACACCTTC.

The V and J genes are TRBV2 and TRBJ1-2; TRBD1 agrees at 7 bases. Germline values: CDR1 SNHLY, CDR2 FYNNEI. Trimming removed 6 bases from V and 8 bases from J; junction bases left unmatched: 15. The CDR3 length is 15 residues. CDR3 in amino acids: CASSQLTDYRGGYTF. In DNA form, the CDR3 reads TGTGCCAGCAGCCAACTAACCGACTACAGGGGAGGCTACACCTTC.

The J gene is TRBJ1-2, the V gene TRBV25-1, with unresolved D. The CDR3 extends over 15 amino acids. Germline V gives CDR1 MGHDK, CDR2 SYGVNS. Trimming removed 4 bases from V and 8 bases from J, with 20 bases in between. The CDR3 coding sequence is TGTGCCAGCAGTGTGGAGGGTCAAGTCACGGGGGGCTACACCTTC. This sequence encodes CASSVEGQVTGGYTF.

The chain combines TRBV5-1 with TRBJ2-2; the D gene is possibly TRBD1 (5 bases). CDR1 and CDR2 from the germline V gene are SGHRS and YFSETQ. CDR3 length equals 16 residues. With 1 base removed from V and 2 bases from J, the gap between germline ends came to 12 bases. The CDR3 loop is CASSLFAGSNTGELFF. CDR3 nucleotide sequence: TGCGCCAGCAGCTTGTTTGCAGGGTCAAACACCGGGGAGCTGTTTTTT.

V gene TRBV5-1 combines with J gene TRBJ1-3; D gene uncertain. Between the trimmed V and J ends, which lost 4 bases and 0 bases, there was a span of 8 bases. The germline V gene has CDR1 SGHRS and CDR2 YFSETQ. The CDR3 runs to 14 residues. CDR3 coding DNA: TGCGCCAGCAGCCAAACATACTCTGGAAACACCATATATTTT. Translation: CASSQTYSGNTIYF.

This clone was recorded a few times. CDR3 in amino acids: CASSFWDRGGYTF. The CDR3 DNA sequence: TGTGCCAGCAGCTTCTGGGACAGGGGGGGCTACACCTTC. The V and J genes are TRBV7-2 and TRBJ1-2; TRBD1 matches 11 bases. J gave up 8 bases and V 3 bases, and 2 bases lay outside the gene matches. The CDR3 loop spans 13 amino acids. Germline CDR1 SGHTA, CDR2 FQGNSA.

The CDR3 bases are TGTGCCAGCAGCGCGGACAGGGGAAACAGGGGCTACACCTTC. Protein product: CASSADRGNRGYTF. The chain carries TRBV7-2 and TRBJ1-2; 9 nucleotides align to TRBD1. The CDR3 loop spans 14 amino acids. CDR1 is SGHTA and CDR2 is FQGNSA in the germline V gene. Unmatched junction bases numbered 9, after V lost 5 bases and J lost 8 bases.

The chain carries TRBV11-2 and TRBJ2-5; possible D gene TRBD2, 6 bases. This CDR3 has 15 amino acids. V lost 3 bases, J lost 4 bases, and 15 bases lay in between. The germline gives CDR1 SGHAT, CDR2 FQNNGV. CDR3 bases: TGTGCCAGCAGCTTCAATACGGGACTCGGAGAGACCCAGTACTTC. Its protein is CASSFNTGLGETQYF.

CDR3 DNA sequence: TGTGCCAGCAGCCGCGACAGGAGTGATGGCTACACCTTC. It specifies CASSRDRSDGYTF. V is TRBV2 and J is TRBJ1-2; D is possibly TRBD1 (6 bases). The CDR3 is 13 amino acids. V lost 6 bases and J lost 6, with 14 bases in between. Germline V gene data show CDR1 as SNHLY and CDR2 as FYNNEI.

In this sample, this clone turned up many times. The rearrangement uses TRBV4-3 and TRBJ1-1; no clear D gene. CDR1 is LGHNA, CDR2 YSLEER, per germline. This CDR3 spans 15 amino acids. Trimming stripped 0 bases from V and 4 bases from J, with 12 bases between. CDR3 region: CASSQDLARVTEAFF. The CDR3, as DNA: TGCGCCAGCAGCCAAGATCTAGCGAGGGTCACTGAAGCTTTCTTT.

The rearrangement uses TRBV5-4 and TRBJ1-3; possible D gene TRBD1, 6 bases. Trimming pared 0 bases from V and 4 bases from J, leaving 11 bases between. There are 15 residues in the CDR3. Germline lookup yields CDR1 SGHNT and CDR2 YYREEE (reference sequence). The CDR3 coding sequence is TGTGCCAGCAGCTTGGTGGGGGCATCGGGAAACACCATATATTTT. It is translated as CASSLVGASGNTIYF.

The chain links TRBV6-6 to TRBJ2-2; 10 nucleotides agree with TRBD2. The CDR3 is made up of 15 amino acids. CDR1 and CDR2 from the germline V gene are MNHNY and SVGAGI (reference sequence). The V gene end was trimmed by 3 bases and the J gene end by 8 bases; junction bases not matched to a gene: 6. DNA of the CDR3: TGTGCCAGCAGTTATTCCGGGACTAGCGAAGGGGAGCTGTTTTTT. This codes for CASSYSGTSEGELFF.

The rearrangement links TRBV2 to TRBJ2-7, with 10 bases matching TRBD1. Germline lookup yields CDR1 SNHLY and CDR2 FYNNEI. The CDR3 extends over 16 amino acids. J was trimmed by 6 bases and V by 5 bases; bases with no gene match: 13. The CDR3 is CASSLTSPGQGSEQYF. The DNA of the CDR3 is TGTGCCAGCAGTCTCACGTCCCCGGGACAGGGGAGCGAGCAGTACTTC.

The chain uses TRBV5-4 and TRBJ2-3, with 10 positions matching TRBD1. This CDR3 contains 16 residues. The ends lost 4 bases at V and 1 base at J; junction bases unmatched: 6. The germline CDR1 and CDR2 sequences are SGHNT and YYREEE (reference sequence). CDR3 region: CASSPSGTGGTDTQYF. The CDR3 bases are TGTGCCAGCAGCCCTTCCGGGACAGGGGGCACAGATACGCAGTATTTT.

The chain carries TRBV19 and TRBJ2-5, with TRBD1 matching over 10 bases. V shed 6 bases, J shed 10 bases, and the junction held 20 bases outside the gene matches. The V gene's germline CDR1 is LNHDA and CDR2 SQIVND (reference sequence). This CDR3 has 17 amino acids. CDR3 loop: CASRTRDRGGGSGDQYF. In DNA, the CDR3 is TGTGCCAGTAGAACACGGGACAGGGGAGGTGGATCGGGGGACCAGTACTTC.

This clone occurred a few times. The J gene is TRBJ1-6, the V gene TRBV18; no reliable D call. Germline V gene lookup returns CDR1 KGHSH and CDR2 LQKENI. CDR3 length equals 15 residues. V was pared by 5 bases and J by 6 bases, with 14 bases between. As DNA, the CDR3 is TGTGCCAGCTCATCATCCCGGGGTGGTAATTCACCCCTCCACTTT. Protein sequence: CASSSSRGGNSPLHF.

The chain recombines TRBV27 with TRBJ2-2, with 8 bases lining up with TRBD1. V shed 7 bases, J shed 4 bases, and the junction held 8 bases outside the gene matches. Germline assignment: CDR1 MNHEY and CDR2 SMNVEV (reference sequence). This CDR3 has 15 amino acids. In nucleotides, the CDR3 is TGTGCCAGCACCAAGGGACAGGTCGGCACCGGGGAGCTGTTTTTT. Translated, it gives CASTKGQVGTGELFF.

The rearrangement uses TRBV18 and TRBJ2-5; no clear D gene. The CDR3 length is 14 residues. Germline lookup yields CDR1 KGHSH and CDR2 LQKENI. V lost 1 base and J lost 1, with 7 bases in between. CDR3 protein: CASSPRSSQETQYF. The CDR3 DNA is TGTGCCAGCTCACCACGTAGTTCCCAAGAGACCCAGTACTTC.

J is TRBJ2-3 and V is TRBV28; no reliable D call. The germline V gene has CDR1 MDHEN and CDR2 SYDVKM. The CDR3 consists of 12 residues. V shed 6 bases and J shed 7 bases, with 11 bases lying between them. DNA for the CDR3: TGTGCCAGCAGGTCCCTCTTAAATACGCAGTATTTT. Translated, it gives CASRSLLNTQYF.

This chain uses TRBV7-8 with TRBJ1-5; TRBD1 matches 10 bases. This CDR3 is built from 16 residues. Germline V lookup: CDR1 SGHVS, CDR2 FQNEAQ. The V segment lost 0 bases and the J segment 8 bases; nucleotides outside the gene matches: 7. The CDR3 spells CASSLARDRGREPQHF. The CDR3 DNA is TGTGCCAGCAGCTTAGCACGGGACAGGGGTCGAGAGCCCCAGCATTTT.

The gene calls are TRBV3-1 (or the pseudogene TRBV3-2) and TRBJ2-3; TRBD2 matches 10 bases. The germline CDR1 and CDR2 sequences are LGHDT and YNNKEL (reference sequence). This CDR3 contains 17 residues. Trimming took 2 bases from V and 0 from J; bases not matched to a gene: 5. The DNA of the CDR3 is TGTGCCAGCAGCCAACTCGCGACTAGCGGGAGCACAGATACGCAGTATTTT. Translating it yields CASSQLATSGSTDTQYF.

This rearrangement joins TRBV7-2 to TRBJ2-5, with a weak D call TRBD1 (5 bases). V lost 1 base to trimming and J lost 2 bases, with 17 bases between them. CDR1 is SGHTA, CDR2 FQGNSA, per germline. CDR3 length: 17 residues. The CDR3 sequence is CASSLEGRLSFQETQYF. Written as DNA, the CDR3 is TGTGCCAGCAGCTTAGAGGGGCGGCTTTCATTTCAAGAGACCCAGTACTTC.

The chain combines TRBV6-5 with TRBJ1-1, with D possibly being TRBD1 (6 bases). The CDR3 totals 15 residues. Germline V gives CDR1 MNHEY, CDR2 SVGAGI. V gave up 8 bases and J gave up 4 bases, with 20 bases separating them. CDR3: CASQIAGARSTEAFF. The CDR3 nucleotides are TGTGCCAGCCAAATCGCGGGGGCGAGGAGCACTGAAGCTTTCTTT.